This T cell receptor beta chain was retrieved from a study of blood T cell repertoires in COVID-19. Study information: PBMCs, B-cell-depleted T cells, or T cells were the source of the cDNA or gDNA that made up the material.

In regard to this clone: Other DNA sequences in this specimen translate into the identical CDR3.

Clones were sequenced by immunoSEQ multiplex PCR, and TCRdb holds only the in-frame ones, with some missing. The top ten clones hold roughly 8.8% of a sample with under 60,000 clones, around 80% of them seen once. Per germline, CDR1 MDHEN and CDR2 SYDVKM. This CDR3 is 12 amino acids long. The V end was cut by 2 bases, the J end by 5 bases, with 6 bases between. This chain links TRBV28 with TRBJ2-5; no clear D gene. The sequenced sample was peripheral blood. This TCR came from a man in his sixties with acute or convalescent COVID-19. CDR3 in amino acids: CASSLIRETQYF. For the CDR3, the DNA is TGTGCCAGCAGTTTAATTCGGGAGACCCAGTACTTC.